A selection of T cell receptor beta chains follows, all from one sample in a study of shared clonotypes between healthy human individuals. Only in-frame clones appear in the TCRdb table, and some are missing; sequencing was by immunoSEQ multiplex PCR. Among about 1 million clones, around 75% were seen once, and the ten largest hold approximately 1.5%. What was sequenced was memory CD4+ T cells sorted from blood. The receptors derive from a young man in good health. CDR3s include the opening cysteine and the closing phenylalanine or tryptophan. Each record gives: clone size, D gene, V gene, J gene, CDR3 protein, CDR3 DNA. A D gene is named only where the DNA matches it firmly. Clone size is shown for a subset of rows, as once, few, many or a class of expanded clone.

-	-	TRBV6-5	TRBJ1-2	CASSYSTGTGYGYTF	TGTGCCAGCAGTTACTCAACAGGAACTGGCTATGGCTACACCTTC
-	-	TRBV30	TRBJ2-6	CAWNEAAGANVLTF	TGTGCCTGGAATGAAGCGGCCGGGGCCAACGTCCTGACTTTC
few	-	TRBV5-6	TRBJ2-7	CASSSSGYEQYF	TGTGCCAGCAGCAGCTCAGGCTACGAGCAGTACTTC
-	-	TRBV4-2	TRBJ2-2	CASSASRDSNTGELFF	TGTGCCAGCAGCGCGTCGAGGGACTCGAACACCGGGGAGCTGTTTTTT
few	TRBD2	TRBV18	TRBJ2-5	CASSPQNGRAQETQYF	TGTGCCAGCTCACCACAAAACGGGAGGGCCCAAGAGACCCAGTACTTC
many	TRBD2	TRBV7-2	TRBJ2-7	CASSSSSGVYEQYF	TGTGCCAGCAGCTCATCTAGCGGGGTCTACGAGCAGTACTTC
once	-	TRBV6-5	TRBJ2-7	CASSSVDSIYEQYF	TGTGCCAGCAGTTCCGTCGACAGCATCTACGAGCAGTACTTC
few	TRBD1	TRBV30	TRBJ1-2	CAWLGGQRGYGYTF	TGTGCCTGGTTGGGGGGACAGAGGGGCTATGGCTACACCTTC
-	-	TRBV6-5	TRBJ1-5	CASSYSQQNQPQHF	TGTGCCAGCAGTTACTCGCAGCAGAATCAGCCCCAGCATTTT
few	TRBD2	TRBV14	TRBJ2-2	CASSQDSGARELFF	TGTGCCAGCAGCCAAGATAGCGGGGCTCGGGAGCTGTTTTTT
few	-	TRBV5-4	TRBJ1-4	CASSLVGVNEKLFF	TGTGCCAGCAGCTTGGTGGGGGTTAATGAAAAACTGTTTTTT
once	TRBD1	TRBV5-1	TRBJ1-6	CASSSVPGQGVNSPLHF	TGCGCCAGCAGCTCCGTCCCGGGACAGGGGGTTAATTCACCCCTCCACTTT
-	TRBD1	TRBV6-5	TRBJ1-4	CASSYPGTGTLFF	TGTGCCAGCAGTTACCCCGGGACAGGGACTCTGTTTTTT
-	-	TRBV5-5	TRBJ1-3	CASSLATGSGNTIYF	TGTGCCAGCAGCTTGGCCACTGGCTCTGGAAACACCATATATTTT
few	-	TRBV21-1	TRBJ2-7	CASRCRVIANWNEQYF	TGTGCCAGCAGATGTCGAGTGATAGCAAATTGGAACGAGCAGTACTTC
-	-	TRBV10-3	TRBJ1-2	CAISAPQLGNYGYTF	TGTGCCATCAGTGCGCCACAGCTAGGGAACTATGGCTACACCTTC
-	TRBD2	TRBV7-9	TRBJ2-2	CASSFLSGVNTGELFF	TGTGCCAGCAGCTTCCTTAGCGGGGTAAACACCGGGGAGCTGTTTTTT
-	TRBD1	TRBV19	TRBJ1-1	CASSDTGTGVTEAFF	TGTGCCAGTAGTGATACCGGGACAGGGGTGACTGAAGCTTTCTTT
many	-	TRBV28	TRBJ1-1	CASIGDTNTEAFF	TGTGCCAGCATAGGGGATACGAACACTGAAGCTTTCTTT
many	-	TRBV14	TRBJ1-1	CASSQAPTPSGEAFF	TGTGCCAGCAGCCAAGCCCCGACTCCCAGCGGTGAAGCTTTCTTT
-	-	TRBV10-3	TRBJ2-7	CAISGAGASYEQYF	TGTGCCATCAGTGGGGCGGGGGCTTCCTACGAGCAGTACTTC
-	TRBD1	TRBV5-1	TRBJ1-6	CASSPDRVGSPLHF	TGCGCCAGCAGCCCGGACAGGGTCGGCTCACCCCTCCACTTT
-	-	TRBV25-1	TRBJ2-7	CASSAQRGLYF	TGTGCCAGCAGTGCGCAACGGGGACTGTACTTC
-	TRBD1	TRBV5-4	TRBJ2-5	CASSRTGKETQYF	TGTGCCAGCAGCCGGACAGGGAAAGAGACCCAGTACTTC
-	TRBD1	TRBV27	TRBJ2-7	CASSFTGDSYEQYF	TGTGCCAGCAGTTTTACAGGGGATTCCTACGAGCAGTACTTC
few	TRBD1	TRBV6-1	TRBJ1-1	CASSEGPGQVNTEAFF	TGTGCCAGCAGTGAAGGCCCGGGACAGGTGAACACTGAAGCTTTCTTT
-	-	TRBV5-4	TRBJ2-1	CASSFNDEQFF	TGTGCCAGCAGCTTTAACGATGAGCAGTTCTTC
-	TRBD1	TRBV18	TRBJ2-7	CASSPNGQGNEQYF	TGTGCCAGCTCACCAAATGGACAGGGGAACGAGCAGTACTTC
-	TRBD1	TRBV5-1	TRBJ1-3	CASRGQGDGNTIYF	TGCGCCAGCAGAGGACAGGGTGACGGAAACACCATATATTTT
-	TRBD2	TRBV11-2	TRBJ2-2	CASTKAGPTGELFF	TGTGCCAGCACTAAAGCGGGACCCACCGGGGAGCTGTTTTTT
-	-	TRBV6-5	TRBJ1-4	CASKSGATNEKLFF	TGTGCCAGCAAATCAGGAGCAACTAATGAAAAACTGTTTTTT
-	-	TRBV6-5	TRBJ1-1	CASSYSFGGTTEAFF	TGTGCCAGCAGTTACAGTTTCGGGGGGACCACTGAAGCTTTCTTT
-	TRBD2	TRBV9	TRBJ2-5	CASSPVDGGETQYF	TGTGCCAGCAGCCCCGTAGACGGGGGGGAGACCCAGTACTTC
once	TRBD2	TRBV9	TRBJ2-3	CASSGRSGGSTDTQYF	TGTGCCAGCAGCGGCCGCAGCGGGGGGAGCACAGATACGCAGTATTTT
-	TRBD2	TRBV5-6	TRBJ2-5	CASSLGTGRAQETQYF	TGTGCCAGCAGCTTGGGGACTGGGAGGGCCCAAGAGACCCAGTACTTC
-	-	TRBV5-4	TRBJ2-7	CASSLTGNSYEQYF	TGTGCCAGCAGCTTAACAGGGAACTCCTACGAGCAGTACTTC
-	-	TRBV10-2	TRBJ2-3	CASANFGTHGTDTQYF	TGCGCCAGCGCAAATTTCGGGACACACGGCACAGATACGCAGTATTTT
few	-	TRBV19	TRBJ1-1	CASSQPARNTEAFF	TGTGCCAGTAGTCAACCAGCAAGAAACACTGAAGCTTTCTTT
-	TRBD1	TRBV5-1	TRBJ1-3	CASSGPGQGLSGNTIYF	TGCGCCAGCAGCGGCCCGGGACAGGGGCTCTCTGGAAACACCATATATTTT
-	-	TRBV5-1	TRBJ2-7	CASSSSGSSYEQYF	TGCGCCAGCAGCTCCTCGGGGAGCTCCTACGAGCAGTACTTC